The T cell receptor beta chain under discussion was sequenced for a study of shared clonotypes between healthy human individuals. Libraries were prepared by immunoSEQ multiplex PCR; TCRdb keeps only in-frame clonotypes and omits some of them. Among roughly 1,500,000 clones listed, around 98.5% were seen once. Broader study findings: Sequencing depth was predicted to influence how clonotypes are shared among donors.

Details on this clone: Antigen: not known.

Trimming stripped 1 base from V and 7 bases from J, with 8 bases between. Germline V gene sequence: CDR1 MDHEN, CDR2 SYDVKM. The CDR3 consists of 13 residues. V usage is TRBV28 and J usage is TRBJ2-1, with D uncertain. The TCR comes from a man in his thirties or forties in good health. Sequences were obtained from naive CD4+ T cells sorted from blood. Subset given: CD45RA+ positively selected. CDR3 loop: CASSLSARNEQFF. CDR3 DNA: TGTGCCAGCAGTTTATCAGCCAGAAATGAGCAGTTCTTC.